Listed here are 17 T cell receptor beta chains from one sample, sequenced in a study of response to subunit inactivated influenza vaccine. A single record per CDR3 protein comes from TCRdb applying MiXCR to the RT-PCR reads. The profile shows more than 550,000 distinct CDR3 sequences, roughly 12% of them singletons. Sequences were derived from PBMCs from blood, sampled on the day of vaccination. These receptors all come from a man in his fifties who received an inactivated influenza vaccine.

This sequence joins TRBV12-3 or TRBV12-4 and TRBJ1-2; 9 bases fit TRBD1. V was pared by 7 bases and J by 6 bases, with 6 bases of the junction left unmatched. This CDR3 is built from 13 residues. This chain's CDR3 is CASTTGQGHGYTF. The CDR3 DNA reads as TGTGCCAGCACCACGGGACAGGGCCATGGCTACACCTTC.

This clonotype has more than one count but fewer than ten. The chain employs TRBV6-2 or TRBV6-3 and TRBJ2-7, with D possibly TRBD1 on 6 matching bases. Trimming pared 2 bases from V and 0 bases from J, leaving 14 bases between. Germline V gene data show CDR1 as MNHEY and CDR2 as SVGEGT. The CDR3 runs 16 residues. CDR3 DNA sequence: TGTGCCAGCAGTTACACCACAGGGCACGGCTCCTACGAGCAGTACTTC. This codes for CASSYTTGHGSYEQYF.

The chain has TRBV7-2 and TRBJ2-7, with D possibly being TRBD1 (5 bases). The CDR3 consists of 13 residues. Germline V lookup: CDR1 SGHTA, CDR2 FQGNSA. Trimming took off 1 base at V and 6 bases at J, with 10 bases between the two ends. The CDR3 loop reads CASSLGTPPEQYF. The CDR3 nucleotides are TGTGCCAGCAGCTTAGGGACACCCCCCGAGCAGTACTTC.

This clonotype was seen many times. This chain uses TRBV24-1 with TRBJ2-1; the match to TRBD2 covers 8 bases. CDR3 length: 15 amino acids. Germline lookup yields CDR1 KGHDR and CDR2 SFDVKD. Trimming removed 3 bases from V and 9 bases from J; junction bases left unmatched: 9. CDR3 bases: TGTGCCACCAGTGATGCGGCGGGAGGTCTGGGTGAGCAGTTCTTC. Translation: CATSDAAGGLGEQFF.

The J gene is TRBJ2-3, the V gene TRBV18; possibly TRBD1 for D (6 bases). V was trimmed by 1 base and J by 6 bases, leaving 8 bases between them. Germline-derived CDR1 and CDR2 are KGHSH and LQKENI. The CDR3 contains 13 residues. The CDR3: CASSPQRGDTQYF. The CDR3 DNA follows: TGTGCCAGCTCACCACAGAGGGGGGATACGCAGTATTTT.

This clonotype came up many times. This sequence joins TRBV5-1 and TRBJ2-3, with D perhaps TRBD2 (6 bases). The CDR3 sequence is 16 residues long. V lost 2 bases to trimming and J lost 3 bases, with 16 bases between them. Germline CDR1 is SGHRS and CDR2 is YFSETQ. CDR3: CASSFGGEGATDTQYF. CDR3 nucleotide sequence: TGCGCCAGCAGCTTCGGGGGAGAAGGGGCGACAGATACGCAGTATTTT.

This clonotype occurred a few times. V usage is TRBV5-1 and J usage is TRBJ2-7; 8 bases align to TRBD2. The CDR3 runs 15 residues. Losses at the gene ends were 5 bases for V and 6 bases for J; bases not matched to a gene: 13. CDR1 SGHRS and CDR2 YFSETQ come from the germline V gene. DNA for the CDR3: TGCGCCAGCAGGCCCGGGGGGGCGTTAGTGGGCGAGCAGTACTTC. This gives the protein CASRPGGALVGEQYF. The full variable domain, in which reference TRBV5-1 and TRBJ2-7 provide the parts outside the CDR3, is KAGVTQTPRYLIKTRGQQVTLSCSPISGHRSVSWYQQTPGQGLQFLFEYFSETQRNKGNFPGRFSGRQFSNSRSEMNVSTLELGDSALYLCASRPGGALVGEQYFGPGTRLTVT.

CDR3 in amino acids: CASSVRGANTEAFF. In DNA, the CDR3 is TGCGCCAGCAGCGTACGGGGGGCGAACACTGAAGCTTTCTTT. The chain links TRBV5-1 to TRBJ1-1; possible D gene TRBD1, 6 bases. The CDR3 consists of 14 residues. V was shortened by 4 bases and J by 1 base, with 11 bases between the two germline ends. From germline, CDR1 is SGHRS and CDR2 YFSETQ. The full variable domain, in which reference TRBV5-1 and TRBJ1-1 provide the parts outside the CDR3, is KAGVTQTPRYLIKTRGQQVTLSCSPISGHRSVSWYQQTPGQGLQFLFEYFSETQRNKGNFPGRFSGRQFSNSRSEMNVSTLELGDSALYLCASSVRGANTEAFFGQGTRLTVV.

This clonotype has only a few counts. The CDR3 DNA is TGCGCCAGCCTGGGACGCCTGGCCTACGAGCAGTACTTC. Protein: CASLGRLAYEQYF. V gene TRBV10-2 combines with J gene TRBJ2-7; D possibly uses TRBD1 or TRBD2 (5 bases each). V was clipped by 8 bases and J by 2 bases, with 13 bases between them. Germline CDR1 WSHSY, CDR2 SAAADI. This CDR3 is built from 13 residues.

This clonotype was observed at least ten times. The chain recombines TRBV7-2 with TRBJ2-5; D call uncertain. CDR3 length: 15 residues. Between the trimmed V and J ends, which lost 2 bases and 5 bases, there was a span of 15 bases. CDR1 is SGHTA and CDR2 is FQGNSA in the germline V gene. CDR3 coding DNA: TGTGCCAGCAGCTTAACCGTCAACCCCCGGGAGACCCAGTACTTC. Amino acids: CASSLTVNPRETQYF. The variable domain in full, with the rest retrieved from reference TRBV7-2 and TRBJ2-5, is GAGVSQSPSNKVTEKGKDVELRCDPISGHTALYWYRQSLGQGLEFLIYFQGNSAPDKSGLPSDRFSAERTGGSVSTLTIQRTQQEDSAVYLCASSLTVNPRETQYFGPGTRLLVL.

In its sample, this clonotype was seen a few times. This chain links TRBV6-1 with TRBJ2-5; D remains ambiguous. This CDR3 is 14 amino acids long. Looked up from germline, CDR1 is MNHNS and CDR2 is SASEGT. V gave up 6 bases and J gave up 2 bases, with 13 bases separating them. The CDR3 is CASSPTYRQETQYF. CDR3 coding DNA: TGTGCCAGCAGCCCTACCTACAGACAAGAGACCCAGTACTTC.

The gene calls are TRBV24-1 and TRBJ1-5; 10 bases line up with TRBD1. The CDR3 runs 16 residues. Germline assignment: CDR1 KGHDR and CDR2 SFDVKD. V trimming: 4 bases; J trimming: 2 bases; junction bases outside the gene matches: 4. Here the CDR3 DNA reads TGTGCCACCAGTGACCCAGGACAGGGGGGCAATCAGCCCCAGCATTTT. This gives the protein CATSDPGQGGNQPQHF.

The chain carries TRBV7-2 and TRBJ1-2; 10 bases agree with TRBD1. The CDR3 is 15 amino acids. Germline CDR1 is SGHTA and CDR2 is FQGNSA. With V trimmed by 1 base and J by 4 bases, 3 bases remained unmatched. The chain's CDR3 is CASSLGDRGLYGYTF. CDR3 bases: TGTGCCAGCAGCTTAGGGGACAGGGGCCTCTATGGCTACACCTTC.

This clonotype was picked up many times. The chain uses TRBV18 and TRBJ2-3, with 9 positions matching TRBD2. The CDR3 runs to 15 residues. Germline V gives CDR1 KGHSH, CDR2 LQKENI. Germline trimming cut 4 bases from V and 2 bases from J; bases unmatched to any gene: 4. The DNA for the CDR3 is TGTGCCAGCTCACAACTAGCGGGCGACACAGATACGCAGTATTTT. Protein: CASSQLAGDTDTQYF.

This clonotype was found a few times. The rearrangement uses TRBV20-1 and TRBJ2-7; no definite D call. The CDR3 has 11 amino acids. The germline V gene encodes CDR1 DFQATT and CDR2 SNEGSKA (reference sequence). V lost 4 bases and J 6 bases, leaving 10 bases between the germline ends. Written as DNA, the CDR3 is TGCAGTGCTACGACCGCAGTCGAGCAGTACTTC. This sequence encodes CSATTAVEQYF.

This chain joins TRBV4-3 and TRBJ1-2; TRBD1 agrees at 8 bases. The CDR3 is made up of 18 amino acids. J was trimmed by 8 bases and V by 3 bases; bases with no gene match: 20. CDR1 is LGHNA and CDR2 is YSLEER in the germline V gene. The CDR3: CASSQFNGQGTSERGYTF. CDR3 sequence (DNA): TGCGCCAGCAGCCAGTTTAATGGACAGGGAACCTCTGAGCGAGGCTACACCTTC.

This clonotype has a handful of counts. This CDR3 is CASSSEGRAGGETQYF. DNA for the CDR3: TGCGCCAGCAGCTCCGAAGGGCGGGCAGGCGGGGAGACCCAGTACTTC. The V call is TRBV5-1, the J call TRBJ2-5, with D perhaps TRBD2 (5 bases). Per germline, CDR1 SGHRS and CDR2 YFSETQ. Trimming removed 3 bases from V and 5 bases from J, with 20 bases in between. The CDR3 totals 16 residues.